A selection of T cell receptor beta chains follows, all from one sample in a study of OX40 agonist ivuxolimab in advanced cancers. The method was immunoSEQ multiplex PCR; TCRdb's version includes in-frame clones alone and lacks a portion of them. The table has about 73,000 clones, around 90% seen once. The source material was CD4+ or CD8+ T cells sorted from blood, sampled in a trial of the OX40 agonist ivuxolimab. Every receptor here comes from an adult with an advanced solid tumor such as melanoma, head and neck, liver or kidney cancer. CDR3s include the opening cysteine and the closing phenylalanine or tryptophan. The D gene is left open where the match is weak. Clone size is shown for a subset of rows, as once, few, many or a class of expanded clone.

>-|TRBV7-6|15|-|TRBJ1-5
CASSLAAVDNQPQHF
TGTGCCAGCAGCTTAGCGGCGGTGGATAATCAGCCCCAGCATTTT
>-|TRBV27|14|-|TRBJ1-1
CASSLGGGYTEAFF
TGTGCCAGCAGTTTAGGAGGGGGTTACACTGAAGCTTTCTTT
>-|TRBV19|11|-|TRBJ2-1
CASSTLREQFF
TGTGCCAGTAGTACTCTTCGTGAGCAGTTCTTC
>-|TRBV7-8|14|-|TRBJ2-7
CASSPWGLGYEQYF
TGTGCCAGCAGCCCCTGGGGTCTTGGGTACGAGCAGTACTTC
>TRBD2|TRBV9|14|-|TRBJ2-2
CASSVVSGAGELFF
TGTGCCAGCAGCGTAGTAAGCGGGGCCGGGGAGCTGTTTTTT
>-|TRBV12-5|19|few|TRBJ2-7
CASGPARAVWTRGSYEQYF
TGTGCTAGTGGCCCTGCCCGGGCTGTGTGGACCCGGGGCTCCTACGAGCAGTACTTC
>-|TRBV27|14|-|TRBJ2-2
CASNGLGNTGELFF
TGTGCCAGCAATGGTCTGGGGAACACCGGGGAGCTGTTTTTT
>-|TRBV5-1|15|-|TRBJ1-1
CASRPTGLGNTEAFF
TGCGCCAGCAGACCGACAGGCCTTGGTAACACTGAAGCTTTCTTT
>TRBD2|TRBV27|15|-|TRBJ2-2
CASSKRRGATGELFF
TGTGCCAGCAGTAAACGGCGGGGGGCCACCGGGGAGCTGTTTTTT
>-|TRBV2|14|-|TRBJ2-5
CASSERASVETQYF
TGTGCCAGCAGTGAAAGGGCTAGCGTGGAGACCCAGTACTTC
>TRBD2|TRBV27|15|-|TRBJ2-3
CASSYQRGSTDTQYF
TGTGCCAGCAGTTATCAGCGGGGGAGCACAGATACGCAGTATTTT
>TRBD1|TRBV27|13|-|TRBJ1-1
CASSDRGLTEAFF
TGTGCCAGCAGTGACAGGGGCCTCACTGAAGCTTTCTTT
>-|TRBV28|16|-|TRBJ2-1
CASSLTETTIDNEQFF
TGTGCCAGCAGTTTAACCGAGACTACCATAGACAATGAGCAGTTCTTC
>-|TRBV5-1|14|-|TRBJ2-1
CASKPAGGANEQFF
TGCGCCAGCAAACCGGCAGGGGGGGCCAATGAGCAGTTCTTC
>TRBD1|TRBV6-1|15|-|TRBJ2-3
CASSPGTGLTDTQYF
TGTGCCAGCAGTCCCGGGACAGGGCTCACAGATACGCAGTATTTT
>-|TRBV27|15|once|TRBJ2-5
CASSLGGVLGETQYF
TGTGCCAGCAGTTTAGGAGGGGTCCTGGGAGAGACCCAGTACTTC
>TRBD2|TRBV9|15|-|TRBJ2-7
CASSVASGRGYEQYF
TGTGCCAGCAGCGTAGCTAGCGGGAGGGGCTACGAGCAGTACTTC
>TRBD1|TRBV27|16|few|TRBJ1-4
CASSLTGAGLGEKLFF
TGTGCCAGCAGTTTGACAGGGGCTGGCTTGGGTGAAAAACTGTTTTTT
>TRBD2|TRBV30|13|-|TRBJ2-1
CASERESYNEQFF
TGTGCCTCCGAGCGGGAGTCCTACAATGAGCAGTTCTTC
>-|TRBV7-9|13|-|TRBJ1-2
CASEALGSYGYTF
TGTGCCAGCGAGGCGCTGGGCTCCTATGGCTACACCTTC
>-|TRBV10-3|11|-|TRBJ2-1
CATWTAGEQFF
TGTGCCACCTGGACGGCCGGTGAGCAGTTCTTC
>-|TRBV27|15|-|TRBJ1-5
CASSLRGASNQPQHF
TGTGCCAGCAGTTTGCGGGGGGCCAGCAATCAGCCCCAGCATTTT
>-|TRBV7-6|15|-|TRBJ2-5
CASSSRLANQETQYF
TGTGCCAGCAGCAGCAGGTTAGCGAACCAAGAGACCCAGTACTTC
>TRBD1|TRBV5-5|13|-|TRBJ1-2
CASSPWDSYGYTF
TGTGCCAGCAGCCCGTGGGACAGCTATGGCTACACCTTC
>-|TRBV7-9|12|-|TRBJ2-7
CASSPTGNEQYF
TGTGCCAGCAGCCCAACGGGTAACGAGCAGTACTTC
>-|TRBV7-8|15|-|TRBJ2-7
CASSWVGASSYEQYF
TGTGCCAGCAGCTGGGTTGGGGCGAGCTCCTACGAGCAGTACTTC
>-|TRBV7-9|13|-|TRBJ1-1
CASSLGQNTEAFF
TGTGCCAGCAGCTTAGGGCAGAACACTGAAGCTTTCTTT
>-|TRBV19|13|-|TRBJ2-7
CASSIWGSYEQYF
TGTGCCAGTAGTATATGGGGTTCCTACGAGCAGTACTTC
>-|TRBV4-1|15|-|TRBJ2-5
CASSQEIFPGETQYF
TGCGCCAGCAGCCAAGAAATTTTCCCAGGAGAGACCCAGTACTTC
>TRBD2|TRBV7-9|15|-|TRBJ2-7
CASSPFSGVAYEQYF
TGTGCCAGCAGCCCCTTTAGCGGGGTCGCCTACGAGCAGTACTTC
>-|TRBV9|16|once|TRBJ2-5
CASSTRQETSQETQYF
TGTGCCAGCAGCACCCGACAGGAAACAAGCCAAGAGACCCAGTACTTC
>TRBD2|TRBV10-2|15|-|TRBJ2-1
CASRPTSGSRNEQFF
TGCGCCAGCAGGCCCACTAGCGGGAGTAGGAATGAGCAGTTCTTC
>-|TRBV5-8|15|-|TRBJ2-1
CASSLDYSSYNEQFF
TGTGCCAGCAGCCTGGACTACAGCTCCTACAATGAGCAGTTCTTC
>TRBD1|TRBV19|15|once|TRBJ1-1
CASTHRGDYKTEAFF
TGTGCCAGTACCCACAGGGGGGATTACAAGACTGAAGCTTTCTTT
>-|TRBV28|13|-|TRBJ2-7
CASSPRQFYEQYF
TGTGCCAGCAGTCCCAGACAATTCTACGAGCAGTACTTC
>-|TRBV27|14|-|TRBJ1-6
CASSWAGNNSPLHF
TGTGCCAGCAGTTGGGCCGGGAATAATTCACCCCTCCACTTT
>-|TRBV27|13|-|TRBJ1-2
CASKGGYRYGYTF
TGTGCCAGCAAGGGGGGGTATCGGTATGGCTACACCTTC
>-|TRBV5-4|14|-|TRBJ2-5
CASSFIGGGPAQYF
TGTGCCAGCAGCTTCATCGGAGGGGGCCCGGCCCAGTACTTC
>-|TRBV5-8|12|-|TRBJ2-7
CASSSGGREQYF
TGTGCCAGCAGCTCTGGGGGGCGCGAGCAGTACTTC
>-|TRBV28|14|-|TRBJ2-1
CASVFRSSYNEQFF
TGTGCCAGCGTTTTTCGGTCCTCCTACAATGAGCAGTTCTTC
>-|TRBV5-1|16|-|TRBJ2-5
CASSLRSRGRGETQYF
TGCGCCAGCAGCTTGAGGTCAAGGGGCAGGGGAGAGACCCAGTACTTC
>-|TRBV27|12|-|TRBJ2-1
CASSLIEGEQFF
TGTGCCAGCAGTTTAATAGAGGGTGAGCAGTTCTTC
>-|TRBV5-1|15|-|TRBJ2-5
CASSLAGRVQETQYF
TGCGCCAGCAGCTTGGCCGGGCGGGTCCAAGAGACCCAGTACTTC